Shown below are 17 T cell receptor beta chains from a single sample sequenced in a study of cytomegalovirus exposure and HLA in healthy donors. The assay was immunoSEQ multiplex PCR, and TCRdb's table has in-frame clones only and misses some. The table lists around 150,000 clones, around 85% of them singletons. The specimen sequenced was PBMCs. Every receptor here comes from a man younger than 45 in good health and CMV-seropositive.

The CDR3 region is CASSLFQGTDTQYF. The CDR3 DNA follows: TGTGCCAGCAGCTTGTTTCAGGGAACAGATACGCAGTATTTT. V usage is TRBV5-6 and J usage is TRBJ2-3; D might be TRBD1 (5 bases). Deletions cut 1 base from V and 3 bases from J, with 9 bases between. There are 14 residues in the CDR3. Per the germline V gene, CDR1 is SGHDT and CDR2 is YYEEEE.

The rearrangement joins TRBV19 to TRBJ1-5; 7 bases are shared with TRBD1. V gave up 6 bases and J gave up 7 bases; unmatched junction bases: 9. The CDR3 extends over 14 amino acids. From germline, CDR1 is LNHDA and CDR2 SQIVND (reference sequence). CDR3 sequence: CASSPEGAYQPQHF. DNA for the CDR3: TGTGCCAGTAGCCCGGAGGGGGCGTACCAGCCCCAGCATTTT.

A single count supports this clone. This chain's CDR3 is CASSHPAGGPFETQYF. CDR3 sequence (DNA): TGTGCCAGCAGCCACCCAGCGGGGGGGCCGTTTGAGACCCAGTACTTC. The genes are TRBV14 and TRBJ2-5; 10 nucleotides agree with TRBD2. With 3 bases clipped from V and 5 bases from J, the junction kept 9 bases outside the gene matches. The CDR3 length is 16 residues. The germline V gene encodes CDR1 SGHDN and CDR2 FVKESK.

Comment on this clone: Other DNA sequences in this specimen translate into the identical CDR3. DNA of the CDR3: TGTGCCAGCAGCGTAGGGGGGGATAGCAATCAGCCCCAGCATTTT. Translating it yields CASSVGGDSNQPQHF. The chain employs TRBV9 and TRBJ1-5; TRBD1 might be the D (5 bases). The CDR3 totals 15 residues. The ends were cut back, 0 bases at V and 0 bases at J, with 7 bases in the middle. Per the germline V gene, CDR1 is SGDLS and CDR2 is YYNGEE.

V and J are TRBV19 and TRBJ2-1; 8 bases line up with TRBD1. The V gene's germline CDR1 is LNHDA and CDR2 SQIVND (reference sequence). The CDR3 covers 13 residues. J was trimmed by 7 bases and V by 3 bases; bases with no gene match: 2. CDR3 residues: CASSIQGANEQFF. CDR3 coding DNA: TGTGCCAGTAGTATCCAGGGGGCAAATGAGCAGTTCTTC.

V and J are TRBV19 and TRBJ2-7; 9 positions agree with TRBD1. The V gene's germline CDR1 is LNHDA and CDR2 SQIVND (reference sequence). V lost 3 bases, J lost 0 bases, and 9 bases stayed unmatched. The CDR3 length is 17 residues. Here the CDR3 DNA reads TGTGCCAGTAGTATCTACTGGGGGGGACAGGGCTCCTACGAGCAGTACTTC. It is translated as CASSIYWGGQGSYEQYF.

This clone was observed a few times. The chain uses TRBV14 and TRBJ1-1; D gene unclear. There are 16 residues in the CDR3. CDR1 and CDR2 from the germline V gene are SGHDN and FVKESK. The V and J ends lost 4 bases and 1 base respectively, with 16 bases between them. DNA for the CDR3: TGTGCCAGCAGCCCACTGCTAGCAAGCGCGAACACTGAAGCTTTCTTT. Translation: CASSPLLASANTEAFF.

The chain carries TRBV18 and TRBJ2-7; D possibly corresponds to TRBD2 (7 bases). The V gene's germline CDR1 is KGHSH and CDR2 LQKENI. The CDR3 length is 15 residues. Trimming removed 3 bases at V and 2 bases at J, with 14 bases between. The CDR3 loop reads CASSPGGGLAYEQYF. The CDR3 DNA sequence: TGTGCCAGCTCACCGGGGGGGGGCCTCGCCTACGAGCAGTACTTC. Full variable domain (rest looked up from reference TRBV18 and TRBJ2-7): NAGVMQNPRHLVRRRGQEARLRCSPMKGHSHVYWYRQLPEEGLKFMVYLQKENIIDESGMPKERFSAEFPKEGPSILRIQQVVRGDSAAYFCASSPGGGLAYEQYFGPGTRLTVT.

The rearrangement joins TRBV13 to TRBJ1-2; D not certain. Germline CDR1 reads PRHDT; CDR2 reads FYEKMQ (reference sequence). The CDR3 extends over 15 amino acids. Trimming cost V 1 base and J 0 bases, with 9 bases left between them. In DNA, the CDR3 is TGTGCCAGCAGCTTAGAACAGAAAGCTAACTATGGCTACACCTTC. Translated, it gives CASSLEQKANYGYTF.

The sample holds one count of this clone. The same CDR3 can be traced to other DNA sequences in this sample. The V gene is TRBV4-3, the J gene TRBJ2-3; perhaps TRBD2 as D (6 bases). CDR3 length: 17 amino acids. The V and J ends lost 0 bases and 0 bases respectively, with 13 bases between them. CDR1 is LGHNA, CDR2 YSLEER, per germline. The CDR3 sequence is CASSQEGSGVSTDTQYF. The CDR3 DNA follows: TGCGCCAGCAGCCAAGAGGGTAGCGGAGTCAGCACAGATACGCAGTATTTT.

V is TRBV27 and J is TRBJ2-3, with TRBD2 identical over 13 bases. Per the germline V gene, CDR1 is MNHEY and CDR2 is SMNVEV (reference sequence). The CDR3 covers 14 residues. V lost 8 bases, J lost 8 bases, and 7 bases stayed unmatched. CDR3 sequence (DNA): TGTGCCAGCGTACTAGCGGGGGGGCTCGGTACGCAGTATTTT. It specifies CASVLAGGLGTQYF.

In this sample, this clone turned up once. The V and J genes are TRBV5-4 and TRBJ1-2; D not certain. The V gene's germline CDR1 is SGHNT and CDR2 YYREEE (reference sequence). V was trimmed by 0 bases and J by 4 bases, leaving 7 bases between them. The CDR3 contains 13 residues. The chain's CDR3 is CASSLGQVYGYTF. The CDR3 DNA is TGTGCCAGCAGCTTGGGGCAGGTCTATGGCTACACCTTC.

This sequence joins TRBV5-5 and TRBJ1-4, with D hard to call. In germline, CDR1 is SGHKS, CDR2 YYEKEE (reference sequence). V lost 0 bases and J lost 8, with 8 bases in between. This CDR3 has 13 amino acids. The CDR3 loop is CASSLASPEKLFF. The CDR3 DNA reads as TGTGCCAGCAGCTTGGCCAGTCCCGAAAAACTGTTTTTT.

The chain has TRBV9 and TRBJ2-1; TRBD2 might be the D (7 bases). The CDR3 runs 17 residues. The germline gives CDR1 SGDLS, CDR2 YYNGEE. V shed 0 bases and J shed 7 bases, with 20 bases lying between them. The CDR3 loop is CASSVALFRGGENEQFF. The CDR3 region has the DNA TGTGCCAGCAGCGTAGCCCTCTTTAGGGGGGGCGAGAATGAGCAGTTCTTC.

The genes are TRBV30 and TRBJ2-1; D remains unclear. The CDR3 covers 13 residues. The V end was cut by 2 bases, the J end by 3 bases, with 8 bases between. Germline lookup yields CDR1 GTSNPN and CDR2 SVGIG (reference sequence). The CDR3: CAWSPPFYNEQFF. DNA for the CDR3: TGTGCCTGGAGTCCCCCGTTCTACAATGAGCAGTTCTTC. The full variable domain, its missing parts supplied by reference TRBV30 and TRBJ2-1, is SQTIHQWPATLVQPVGSPLSLECTVEGTSNPNLYWYRQAAGRGLQLLFYSVGIGQISSEVPQNLSASRPQDRQFILSSKKLLLSDSGFYLCAWSPPFYNEQFFGPGTRLTVL.

The gene calls are TRBV4-3 and TRBJ2-3; tentative D call: TRBD2 (6 bases). The CDR3 totals 18 residues. Germline V gene sequence: CDR1 LGHNA, CDR2 YSLEER. The V end lost 0 bases, the J end lost 8 bases, and 24 bases lay between the germline ends. CDR3 in DNA: TGCGCCAGCAGCCAAGATCGGGGTGCGGGGCCGCAACTGGGTACGCAGTATTTT. Translated: CASSQDRGAGPQLGTQYF.

J is TRBJ2-1 and V is TRBV5-1, with 10 bases matching TRBD1. CDR1 is SGHRS and CDR2 is YFSETQ in the germline V gene. CDR3 size: 16 residues. Unmatched junction bases numbered 4, after V lost 0 bases and J lost 4 bases. The CDR3, as DNA: TGCGCCAGCAGCTTGGCCCCGGGACAGGGGTACAATGAGCAGTTCTTC. This codes for CASSLAPGQGYNEQFF.